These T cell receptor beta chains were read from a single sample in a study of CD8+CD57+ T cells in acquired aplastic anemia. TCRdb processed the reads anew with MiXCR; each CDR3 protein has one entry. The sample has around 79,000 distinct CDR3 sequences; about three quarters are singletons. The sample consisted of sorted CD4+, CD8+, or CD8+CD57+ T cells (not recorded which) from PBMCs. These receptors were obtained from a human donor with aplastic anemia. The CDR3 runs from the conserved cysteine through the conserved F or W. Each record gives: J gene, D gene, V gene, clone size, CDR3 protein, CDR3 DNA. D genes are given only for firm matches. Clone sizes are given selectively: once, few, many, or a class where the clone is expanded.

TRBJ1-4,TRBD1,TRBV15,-,CATSGQGVLSTNEKLFF,TGTGCCACCAGCGGACAGGGCGTACTTTCAACTAATGAAAAACTGTTTTTT
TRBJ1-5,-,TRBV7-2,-,CASSSGAGQPQHF,TGTGCCAGCAGCTCCGGGGCGGGGCAGCCCCAGCATTTT
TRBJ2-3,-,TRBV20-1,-,CSARDRGLSGTDTQYF,TGCAGTGCCCGGGACCGGGGACTTAGCGGCACAGATACGCAGTATTTT
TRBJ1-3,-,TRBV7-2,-,CASGRGTNTIYF,TGTGCCAGCGGCCGCGGGACAAACACCATATATTTT
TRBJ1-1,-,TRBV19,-,CASSIVRGDTEAFF,TGTGCCAGTAGTATCGTTCGTGGAGATACTGAAGCTTTCTTT
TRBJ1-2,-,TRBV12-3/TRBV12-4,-,CATQLGGLGYTF,TGTGCCACCCAGTTAGGGGGGCTTGGCTACACCTTC
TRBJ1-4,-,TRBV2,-,CASRTRATNEKLFF,TGTGCCAGTAGGACGCGTGCAACTAATGAAAAACTGTTTTTT
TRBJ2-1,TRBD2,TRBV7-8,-,CASSVLAGGGNEQFF,TGTGCCAGCAGTGTCCTAGCGGGAGGGGGCAATGAGCAGTTCTTC
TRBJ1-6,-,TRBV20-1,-,CSAGDIETYNSPLHF,TGCAGTGCGGGGGACATTGAGACCTATAATTCACCCCTCCACTTT
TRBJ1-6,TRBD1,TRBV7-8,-,CASSLGGTDGTSPLHF,TGTGCCAGCAGCTTAGGGGGGACAGATGGAACATCACCCCTCCACTTT
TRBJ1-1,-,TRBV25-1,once,CASTPTSMVLDTETFF,TGTGCCAGCACCCCCACGTCGATGGTTTTGGACACTGAAACTTTCTTT
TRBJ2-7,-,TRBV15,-,CATSSQGLGEQYF,TGTGCCACCAGCAGTCAAGGGTTGGGCGAGCAGTACTTC
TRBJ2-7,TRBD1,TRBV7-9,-,CASSQTGTEQYF,TGTGCCAGCAGCCAGACAGGGACGGAGCAGTACTTC
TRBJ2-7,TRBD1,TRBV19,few,CASSIGQGKQYF,TGTGCCAGTAGTATAGGACAGGGAAAGCAGTACTTC
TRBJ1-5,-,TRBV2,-,CATSEDFNQPQHF,TGTGCCACCTCAGAGGACTTCAATCAGCCCCAGCATTTT
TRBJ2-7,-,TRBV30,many,CAWSVGQQQYF,TGTGCCTGGAGTGTTGGGCAGCAGCAGTACTTC
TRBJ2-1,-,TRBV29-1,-,CSVATQAYNEQFF,TGCAGCGTTGCAACACAGGCCTACAATGAGCAGTTTTTC
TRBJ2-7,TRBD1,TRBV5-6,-,CASSPELVGTGIPYEQYF,TGTGCCAGCAGCCCGGAGCTAGTCGGGACAGGGATTCCCTACGAGCAGTACTTC
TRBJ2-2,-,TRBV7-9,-,CATLGLYDTGELFF,TGTGCCACCCTGGGACTTTACGACACCGGGGAGCTGTTTTTT
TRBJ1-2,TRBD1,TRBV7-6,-,CASSSDRGRSYGYTF,TGTGCCAGCAGCTCCGACAGGGGAAGGTCCTATGGCTACACCTTC
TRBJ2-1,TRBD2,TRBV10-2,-,CASRKTKRGTNEQFF,TGCGCCAGCAGGAAAACTAAGCGGGGGACGAATGAGCAGTTCTTC
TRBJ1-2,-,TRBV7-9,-,CASSLVTGTRGYTF,TGTGCCAGCAGCTTAGTCACAGGTACAAGAGGCTACACCTTC
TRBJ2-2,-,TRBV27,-,CASSLGTGPSTGELFF,TGTGCCAGCAGTCTCGGGACCGGACCCTCCACCGGGGAGCTGTTTTTT